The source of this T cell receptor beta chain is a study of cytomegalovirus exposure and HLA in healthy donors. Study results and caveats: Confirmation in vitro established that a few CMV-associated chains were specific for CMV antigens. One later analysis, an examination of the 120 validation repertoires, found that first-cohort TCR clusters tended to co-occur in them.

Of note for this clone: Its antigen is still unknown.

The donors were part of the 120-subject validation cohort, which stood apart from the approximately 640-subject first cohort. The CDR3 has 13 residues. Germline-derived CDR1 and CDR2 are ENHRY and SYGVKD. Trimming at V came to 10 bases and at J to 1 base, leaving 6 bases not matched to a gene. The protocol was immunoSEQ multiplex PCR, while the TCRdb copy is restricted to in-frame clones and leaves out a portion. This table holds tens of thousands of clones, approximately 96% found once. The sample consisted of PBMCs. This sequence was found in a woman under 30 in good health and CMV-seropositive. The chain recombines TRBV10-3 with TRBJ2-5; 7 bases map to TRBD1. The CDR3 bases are TGTGCCACCACAGGGGCCCTCCAAGAGACCCAGTACTTC. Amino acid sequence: CATTGALQETQYF.